This T cell receptor (beta chain) came from a study of vaccination and CD4 T cells after COVID-19. Cultured CD4+ T-cell DNA underwent Oncomine TCR Beta short-read sequencing. TCRdb called the PCR reads again in MiXCR, with one record for every CDR3 protein. The sample yields nearly 20,000 distinct CDR3 sequences, around 46% seen once. Treatment here: roughly 10-day PBMC culture with coronavirus spike peptide pools or control peptides (ViraFEST assay). This clonotype occurred a few times. Its antigen remains unknown. The CDR3 length is 13 residues. The V end lost 6 bases, the J end lost 0 bases, and 9 bases lay between the germline ends. The germline gives CDR1 LNHNV, CDR2 YYDKDF (reference sequence).

The receptor's source is a human donor who had recovered from COVID-19. This specimen was CD4+ T cells from blood, cultured in vitro, taken after SARS-CoV-2 vaccination. V is TRBV15 and J is TRBJ2-7; perhaps TRBD2 as D (6 bases). The CDR3 protein is CATRAGYSYEQYF. CDR3 DNA: TGTGCCACCAGGGCGGGGTACTCCTACGAGCAGTACTTC.